The 10 T cell receptor beta chains below were found in one sample sequenced in a study of CD8+ T cells in alopecia areata. Treatment meaning: oral pan-JAK inhibitor, 5-10 mg twice daily. Reverse transcription of extracted RNA yielded cDNA, which provided the sequencing template. The repertoire was sequenced with immunoSEQ multiplex PCR; TCRdb's copy has only in-frame clones and lacks some. Here the sample spans approximately 180,000 clones, roughly 50% being singletons. The material sequenced was CD8+ T cells sorted from blood, taken at week 24, from a patient treated with tofacitinib. The receptors derive from a human donor with alopecia areata.

This clone appeared a few times. The chain uses TRBV29-1 and TRBJ2-3, with 7 bases matching TRBD2. This CDR3 is 16 amino acids long. V lost 4 bases to trimming and J lost 2 bases; unmatched junction nucleotides: 12. The V gene's germline CDR1 is SQVTM and CDR2 ANQGSEA. Here the CDR3 reads CSVADTGGTYTDTQYF. In DNA form, the CDR3 reads TGCAGCGTTGCCGATACCGGGGGGACCTACACAGATACGCAGTATTTT.

As DNA, the CDR3 is TGTGCCAGCAGCTTAGCAGGGGGAAATGAAGCTTTCTTT. Protein sequence: CASSLAGGNEAFF. The chain employs TRBV7-9 and TRBJ1-1; D may be TRBD1 (6 bases). V was trimmed by 0 bases and J by 7 bases, leaving 9 bases between them. CDR1 and CDR2 (germline): SEHNR, FQNEAQ (reference sequence). The CDR3 loop spans 13 amino acids. Based on the CDR3 plus reference TRBV7-9 and TRBJ1-1, the full variable domain is DTGVSQNPRHKITKRGQNVTFRCDPISEHNRLYWYRQTLGQGPEFLTYFQNEAQLEKSRLLSDRFSAERPKGSFSTLEIQRTEQGDSAMYLCASSLAGGNEAFFGQGTRLTVV.

The genes are TRBV5-4 and TRBJ2-7; 7 bases are shared with TRBD1. Trimming at V came to 2 bases and at J to 4 bases, leaving 6 bases not matched to a gene. Per germline, CDR1 SGHNT and CDR2 YYREEE (reference sequence). The CDR3 has 14 residues. CDR3 in DNA: TGTGCCAGCAGCTTAGGTACAGGGGAATACGAGCAGTACTTC. Its protein product is CASSLGTGEYEQYF.

CDR3 bases: TGTGCCAGCGGTCCCGGGACAGGAGCCTACGAGCAGTACTTC. Amino acids: CASGPGTGAYEQYF. The genes are TRBV9 and TRBJ2-7, with 8 bases identical to TRBD1. CDR3 length: 14 residues. V shed 7 bases, J shed 2 bases, and the junction held 8 bases outside the gene matches. CDR1 is SGDLS, CDR2 YYNGEE, per germline.

The rearrangement uses TRBV12-5 and TRBJ2-7, with TRBD1 matching 9 bases. Germline V gene data show CDR1 as LGHNT and CDR2 as FRNRAP. The CDR3 totals 13 residues. Trimming at V came to 4 bases and at J to 2 bases, leaving 0 bases not matched to a gene. Here the CDR3 reads CASGWDRAYEQYF. The CDR3, as DNA: TGTGCTAGTGGTTGGGACAGGGCCTACGAGCAGTACTTC.

In the case of this clone: The same CDR3 can be traced to other DNA sequences in this sample. CDR3 protein: CASSESLNTEAFF. CDR3 bases: TGTGCCAGCAGTGAATCCTTGAACACTGAAGCTTTCTTT. J is TRBJ1-1 and V is TRBV25-1; D is unclear. Looked up from germline, CDR1 is MGHDK and CDR2 is SYGVNS. There are 13 residues in the CDR3. V lost 1 base, J lost 0 bases, and 3 bases lay in between.

This chain joins TRBV5-4 and TRBJ2-2; D gene uncertain. Germline V gene data show CDR1 as SGHNT and CDR2 as YYREEE (reference sequence). V was clipped by 2 bases and J by 8 bases, with 4 bases between them. The CDR3 length is 11 residues. The DNA of the CDR3 is TGTGCCAGCAGCTTCGCTGGGGAGCTGTTTTTT. Protein sequence: CASSFAGELFF.

In its sample, this clone was seen a few times. V gene TRBV9 combines with J gene TRBJ2-1, with 8 bases aligning to TRBD1. V was pared by 3 bases and J by 9 bases, with 5 bases of the junction left unmatched. Looked up from germline, CDR1 is SGDLS and CDR2 is YYNGEE. The CDR3 is 13 amino acids. The CDR3: CASSGIDRGEQFF. CDR3 coding DNA: TGTGCCAGCAGCGGGATTGACAGGGGTGAGCAGTTCTTC. Complete variable domain (other parts from reference TRBV9 and TRBJ2-1): DSGVTQTPKHLITATGQRVTLRCSPRSGDLSVYWYQQSLDQGLQFLIQYYNGEERAKGNILERFSAQQFPDLHSELNLSSLELGDSALYFCASSGIDRGEQFFGPGTRLTVL.

The chain couples TRBV27 to TRBJ1-5; possible D gene TRBD1, 5 bases. V gave up 2 bases and J gave up 1 base, with 9 bases separating them. The CDR3 runs 15 residues. The germline V gene has CDR1 MNHEY and CDR2 SMNVEV (reference sequence). This CDR3 is CASSLRGVSNQPQHF. As DNA, the CDR3 is TGTGCCAGCAGTTTACGAGGGGTAAGCAATCAGCCCCAGCATTTT.

On this clone: This CDR3 is also generated by other DNA sequences in the sample. The CDR3 nucleotides read TGCAGCGTTGAGGGGTCAGGCTACGAGCAGTACTTC. Encoded protein: CSVEGSGYEQYF. The chain links TRBV29-1 to TRBJ2-7; no clear D. V gave up 3 bases and J gave up 3 bases, with 9 bases separating them. CDR3 length equals 12 residues. CDR1 is SQVTM and CDR2 is ANQGSEA in the germline V gene.